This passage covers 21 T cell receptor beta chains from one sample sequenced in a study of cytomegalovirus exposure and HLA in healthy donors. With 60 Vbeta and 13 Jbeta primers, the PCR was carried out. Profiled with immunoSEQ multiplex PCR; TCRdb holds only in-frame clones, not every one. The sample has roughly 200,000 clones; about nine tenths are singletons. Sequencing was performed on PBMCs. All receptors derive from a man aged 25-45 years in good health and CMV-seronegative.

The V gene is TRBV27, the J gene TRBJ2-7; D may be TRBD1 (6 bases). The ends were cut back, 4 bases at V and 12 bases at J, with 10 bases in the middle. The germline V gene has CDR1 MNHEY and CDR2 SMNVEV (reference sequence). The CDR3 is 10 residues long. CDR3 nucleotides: TGTGCCAGCAGTTGGGGGCGGGCGTACTTC. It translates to CASSWGRAYF.

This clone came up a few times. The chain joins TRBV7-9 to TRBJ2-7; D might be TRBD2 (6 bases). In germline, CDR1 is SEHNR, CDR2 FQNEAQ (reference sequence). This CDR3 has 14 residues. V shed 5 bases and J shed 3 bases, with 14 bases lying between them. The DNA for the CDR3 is TGTGCCAGCAGCGGGGGGACTCCAATCTACGAGCAGTACTTC. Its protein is CASSGGTPIYEQYF.

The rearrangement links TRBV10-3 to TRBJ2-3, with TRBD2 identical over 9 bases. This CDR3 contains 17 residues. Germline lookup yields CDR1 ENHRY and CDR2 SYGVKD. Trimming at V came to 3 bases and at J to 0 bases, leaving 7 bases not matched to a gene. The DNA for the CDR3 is TGTGCCATCAGTGAAGAGACTAGCGGTCCAAGCACAGATACGCAGTATTTT. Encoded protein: CAISEETSGPSTDTQYF.

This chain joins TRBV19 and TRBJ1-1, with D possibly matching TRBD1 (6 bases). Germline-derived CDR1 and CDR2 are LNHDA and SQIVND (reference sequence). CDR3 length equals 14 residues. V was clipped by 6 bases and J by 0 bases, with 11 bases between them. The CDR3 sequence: CASSHGTLNTEAFF. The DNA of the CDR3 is TGTGCCAGTAGCCACGGGACACTGAACACTGAAGCTTTCTTT.

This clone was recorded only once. DNA for the CDR3: TGTGCCAGCAGCTCCGACAGAACTTACACTGAAGCTTTCTTT. Its translation is CASSSDRTYTEAFF. The rearrangement links TRBV7-9 to TRBJ1-1; D is possibly TRBD1 (5 bases). The germline CDR1 and CDR2 sequences are SEHNR and FQNEAQ (reference sequence). The CDR3 sequence is 14 residues long. V dropped 4 bases and J dropped 3 bases, with 12 bases sitting between them.

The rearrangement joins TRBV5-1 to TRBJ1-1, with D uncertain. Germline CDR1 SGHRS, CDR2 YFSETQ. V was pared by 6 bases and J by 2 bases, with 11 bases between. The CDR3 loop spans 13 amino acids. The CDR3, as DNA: TGCGCCAGCAAGCAGGCTGTAAACACTGAAGCTTTCTTT. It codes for CASKQAVNTEAFF.

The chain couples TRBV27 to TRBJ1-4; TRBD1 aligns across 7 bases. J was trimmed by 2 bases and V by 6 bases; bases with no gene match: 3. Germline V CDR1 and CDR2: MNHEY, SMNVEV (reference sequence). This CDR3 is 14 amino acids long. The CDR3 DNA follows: TGTGCCAGCAGCCGAGGGGGCACTAATGAAAAACTGTTTTTT. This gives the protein CASSRGGTNEKLFF.

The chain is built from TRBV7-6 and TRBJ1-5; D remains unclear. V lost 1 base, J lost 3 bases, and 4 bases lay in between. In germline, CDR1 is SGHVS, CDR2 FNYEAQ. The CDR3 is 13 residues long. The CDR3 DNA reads TGTGCCAGCAGCTTAGAACTCAATCAGCCCCAGCATTTT. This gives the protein CASSLELNQPQHF.

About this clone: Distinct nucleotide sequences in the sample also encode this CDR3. As DNA, the CDR3 is TGTGCCAGCTCACCGGGGACAGACTACGAGCAGTACTTC. Amino acid sequence: CASSPGTDYEQYF. This chain connects TRBV18 to TRBJ2-7, with 7 positions matching TRBD1. Germline trimming cut 3 bases from V and 3 bases from J; bases unmatched to any gene: 2. The CDR3 length is 13 residues. The germline V gene has CDR1 KGHSH and CDR2 LQKENI.

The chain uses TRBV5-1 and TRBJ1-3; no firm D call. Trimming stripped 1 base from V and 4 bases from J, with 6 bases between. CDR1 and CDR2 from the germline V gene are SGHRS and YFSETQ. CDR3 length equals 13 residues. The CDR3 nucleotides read TGCGCCAGCAGCTTGTGGGCCGGAAACACCATATATTTT. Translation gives CASSLWAGNTIYF.

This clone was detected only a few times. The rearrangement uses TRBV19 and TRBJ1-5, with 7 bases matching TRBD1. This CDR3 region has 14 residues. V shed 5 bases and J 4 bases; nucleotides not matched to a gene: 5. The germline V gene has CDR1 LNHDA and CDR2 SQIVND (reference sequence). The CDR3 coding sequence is TGTGCCAGTAGTGCCGGGACAGAAAATCAGCCCCAGCATTTT. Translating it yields CASSAGTENQPQHF. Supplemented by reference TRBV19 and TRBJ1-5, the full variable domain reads DGGITQSPKYLFRKEGQNVTLSCEQNLNHDAMYWYRQDPGQGLRLIYYSQIVNDFQKGDIAEGYSVSREKKESFPLTVTSAQKNPTAFYLCASSAGTENQPQHFGDGTRLSIL.

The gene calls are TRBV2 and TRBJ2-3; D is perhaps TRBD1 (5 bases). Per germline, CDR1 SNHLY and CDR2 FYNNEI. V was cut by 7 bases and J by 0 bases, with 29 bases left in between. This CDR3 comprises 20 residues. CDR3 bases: TGTGCCAGCATTTTCATTGGGTCGAGACAGACAATCGTTAGCACAGATACGCAGTATTTT. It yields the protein CASIFIGSRQTIVSTDTQYF.

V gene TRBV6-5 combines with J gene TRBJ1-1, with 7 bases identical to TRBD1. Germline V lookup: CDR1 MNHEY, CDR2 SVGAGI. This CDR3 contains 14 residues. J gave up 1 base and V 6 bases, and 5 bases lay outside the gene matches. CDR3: CASSSGGRNTEAFF. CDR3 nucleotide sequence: TGTGCCAGCAGCTCAGGGGGGAGGAACACTGAAGCTTTCTTT.

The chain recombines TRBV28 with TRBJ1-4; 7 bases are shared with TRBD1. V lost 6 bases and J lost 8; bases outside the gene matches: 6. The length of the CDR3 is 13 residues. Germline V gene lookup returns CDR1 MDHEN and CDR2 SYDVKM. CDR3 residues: CASRGDRLEKLFF. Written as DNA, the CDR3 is TGTGCCAGCAGGGGGGACAGATTAGAAAAACTGTTTTTT.

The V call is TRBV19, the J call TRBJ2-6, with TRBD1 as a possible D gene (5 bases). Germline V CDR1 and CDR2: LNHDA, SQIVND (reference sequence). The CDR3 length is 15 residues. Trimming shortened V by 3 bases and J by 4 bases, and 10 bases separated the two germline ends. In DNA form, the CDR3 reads TGTGCCAGTAGTATTGGCAGGGCCGGGGCCAACGTCCTGACTTTC. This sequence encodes CASSIGRAGANVLTF.

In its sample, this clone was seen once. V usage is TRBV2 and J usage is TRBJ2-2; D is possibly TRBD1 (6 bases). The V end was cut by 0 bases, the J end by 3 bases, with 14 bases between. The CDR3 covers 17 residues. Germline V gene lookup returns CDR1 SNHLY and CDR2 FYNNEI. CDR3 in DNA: TGTGCCAGCAGTGAAGCGCTCCCCCCAGGGGACACCGGGGAGCTGTTTTTT. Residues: CASSEALPPGDTGELFF.

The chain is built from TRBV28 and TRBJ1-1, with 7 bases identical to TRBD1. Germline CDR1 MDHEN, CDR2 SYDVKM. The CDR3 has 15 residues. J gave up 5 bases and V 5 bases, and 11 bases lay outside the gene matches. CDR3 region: CASSPPWTGGTEAFF. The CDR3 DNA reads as TGTGCCAGCAGTCCCCCCTGGACAGGAGGAACTGAAGCTTTCTTT.

The CDR3 region is CASSGSYQETQYF. As DNA, the CDR3 is TGCGCCAGCTCGGGGAGTTACCAAGAGACCCAGTACTTC. The rearrangement joins TRBV5-1 to TRBJ2-5; possible D gene TRBD2, 5 bases. Germline V lookup: CDR1 SGHRS, CDR2 YFSETQ. The V gene lost 7 bases and the J gene lost 0 bases, with 10 bases spanning the gap. The CDR3 is 13 residues long.

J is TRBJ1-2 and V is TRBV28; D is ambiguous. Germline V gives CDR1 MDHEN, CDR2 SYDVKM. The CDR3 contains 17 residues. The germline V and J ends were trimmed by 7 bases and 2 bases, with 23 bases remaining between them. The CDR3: CASNWANAPGRNYGYTF. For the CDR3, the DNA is TGTGCCAGCAATTGGGCTAACGCGCCTGGCAGGAACTATGGCTACACCTTC.

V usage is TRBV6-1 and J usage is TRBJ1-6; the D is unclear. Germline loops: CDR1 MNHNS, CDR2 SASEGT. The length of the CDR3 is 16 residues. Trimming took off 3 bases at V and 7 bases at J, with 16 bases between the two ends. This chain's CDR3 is CASSDYREIENSPLHF. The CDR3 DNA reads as TGTGCCAGCAGTGATTACCGGGAAATCGAAAATTCACCCCTCCACTTT.

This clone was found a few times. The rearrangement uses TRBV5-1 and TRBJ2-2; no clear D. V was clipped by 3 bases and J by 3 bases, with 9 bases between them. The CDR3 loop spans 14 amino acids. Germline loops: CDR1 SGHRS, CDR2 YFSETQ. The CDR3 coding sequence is TGCGCCAGCAGCTCACAAGTCTACACCGGGGAGCTGTTTTTT. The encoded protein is CASSSQVYTGELFF.